A single sample is the source of the 11 T cell receptor beta chains below, sequenced in a study of neurological immune-mediated disorders. Via MiXCR, TCRdb re-called the 5' RACE reads, giving one row per CDR3 protein. The table shows around 60,000 distinct CDR3 sequences, with about 3.2% occurring only once. The source material was PBMCs. Receptors originate from a woman in her sixties or seventies with multiple sclerosis.

This clonotype was observed many times. The chain links TRBV6-6 to TRBJ2-3, with no clear D. The V gene lost 10 bases and the J gene lost 1 base, with 12 bases spanning the gap. The CDR3 extends over 13 amino acids. The germline V gene has CDR1 MNHNY and CDR2 SVGAGI (reference sequence). The CDR3 reads CATSKPRTDTQYF. CDR3 DNA: TGTGCCACCTCCAAGCCCCGCACAGATACGCAGTATTTT.

This clonotype occurred many times. J is TRBJ2-4 and V is TRBV12-3 or TRBV12-4, with D possibly TRBD2 on 5 matching bases. The CDR3 covers 14 residues. The V gene lost 3 bases and the J gene lost 4 bases, with 10 bases spanning the gap. DNA of the CDR3: TGTGCCAGCAGTTTCGTAGCGTTAAAAAACATTCAGTACTTC. Protein: CASSFVALKNIQYF.

This clonotype was seen repeatedly, ten times or more. The V and J genes are TRBV27 and TRBJ2-1, with TRBD2 as a possible D gene (6 bases). Germline lookup yields CDR1 MNHEY and CDR2 SMNVEV (reference sequence). This CDR3 spans 16 amino acids. The V and J ends lost 6 bases and 1 base respectively, with 16 bases between them. CDR3 bases: TGTGCCAGCAGCCCTGGAGGGTACAGGTCCTACAATGAGCAGTTCTTC. This sequence encodes CASSPGGYRSYNEQFF.

This clonotype was detected ten times or more. This chain uses TRBV3-1 with TRBJ2-7; 9 positions match TRBD2. Germline trimming cut 1 base from V and 3 bases from J; bases unmatched to any gene: 13. The CDR3 is 18 residues long. Looked up from germline, CDR1 is LGHDT and CDR2 is YNNKEL (reference sequence). This CDR3 reads CASSQGHQAGGTFYEQYF. CDR3 nucleotide sequence: TGTGCCAGCAGCCAAGGACATCAAGCGGGAGGAACTTTCTACGAGCAGTACTTC.

The sample holds many counts of this clonotype. The rearrangement joins TRBV12-3 or TRBV12-4 to TRBJ2-1; D remains unclear. The CDR3 is 12 residues long. V dropped 3 bases and J dropped 9 bases, with 9 bases sitting between them. CDR3 sequence (DNA): TGTGCCAGCAGTTTTCATGTTGGTGAGCAGTTCTTC. Translation: CASSFHVGEQFF.

This clonotype was counted many times. This chain uses TRBV11-1 with TRBJ1-1; 7 nucleotides align to TRBD1. This CDR3 contains 13 residues. After removal of 3 bases from V and 3 bases from J, the junction contained 1 base not matched to a gene. Germline V gene data show CDR1 as SGHAT and CDR2 as FQDESV (reference sequence). The chain's CDR3 is CASSFTGDTEAFF. CDR3 DNA: TGTGCCAGCAGCTTTACAGGGGACACTGAAGCTTTCTTT.

The gene calls are TRBV7-2 and TRBJ1-5; D unresolved. Germline-derived CDR1 and CDR2 are SGHTA and FQGNSA. With 5 bases removed from V and 3 bases from J, the gap between germline ends came to 8 bases. The CDR3 covers 13 residues. CDR3 loop: CASSRRDNQPQHF. The DNA of the CDR3 is TGTGCCAGCAGCCGTCGCGACAATCAGCCCCAGCATTTT.

This clonotype was seen many times. The J gene is TRBJ2-7, the V gene TRBV28, with 9 bases lining up with TRBD1. This CDR3 contains 13 residues. CDR1 is MDHEN, CDR2 SYDVKM, per germline. V lost 6 bases, J lost 5 bases, and 5 bases stayed unmatched. The CDR3: CASSRDRDDEQYF. The CDR3 nucleotides are TGTGCCAGCAGCCGGGACAGGGACGACGAGCAGTACTTC.

This clonotype was counted ten times or more. The chain recombines TRBV2 with TRBJ2-7, with D uncertain. CDR1 and CDR2 (germline): SNHLY, FYNNEI. This CDR3 has 12 amino acids. V was clipped by 8 bases and J by 2 bases, with 10 bases between them. The CDR3 is CASGYYPYEQYF. The DNA of the CDR3 is TGTGCCAGCGGTTACTACCCCTACGAGCAGTACTTC.

This clonotype was recorded many times. The chain has TRBV20-1 and TRBJ1-4, with unresolved D. Per germline, CDR1 DFQATT and CDR2 SNEGSKA (reference sequence). Deletions cut 5 bases from V and 7 bases from J, with 5 bases between. The CDR3 has 10 residues. CDR3 sequence (DNA): TGCAGTGCTGCCGCTGAAAAACTGTTTTTT. It codes for CSAAAEKLFF.

This clonotype was picked up many times. This sequence joins TRBV6-5 and TRBJ2-7; 9 bases align to TRBD1. Germline V gene data show CDR1 as MNHEY and CDR2 as SVGAGI. There are 15 residues in the CDR3. V gave up 0 bases and J gave up 3 bases; unmatched junction bases: 3. The CDR3 DNA reads TGTGCCAGCAGTTACTCCGGGACAGGGAGCTACGAGCAGTACTTC. It encodes CASSYSGTGSYEQYF.